This T cell receptor (beta chain) is from a study of technical replicates of blood from a few donors. Measured with immunoSEQ multiplex PCR; TCRdb has only the in-frame clones, and not every one. The sample holds roughly 80,000 clones, roughly 93% seen once. The CDR3 has 16 amino acids. The germline V gene has CDR1 SNHLY and CDR2 FYNNEI. V lost 6 bases, J lost 2 bases, and 9 bases stayed unmatched. The sequence was collected from a human donor in good health. The sequenced material came from T cells isolated from PBMCs. The V call is TRBV2, the J call TRBJ1-4; 7 positions agree with TRBD1. This CDR3 is CASRETGTWTNEKLFF. Written as DNA, the CDR3 is TGTGCCAGCAGGGAGACAGGGACGTGGACTAATGAAAAACTGTTTTTT.